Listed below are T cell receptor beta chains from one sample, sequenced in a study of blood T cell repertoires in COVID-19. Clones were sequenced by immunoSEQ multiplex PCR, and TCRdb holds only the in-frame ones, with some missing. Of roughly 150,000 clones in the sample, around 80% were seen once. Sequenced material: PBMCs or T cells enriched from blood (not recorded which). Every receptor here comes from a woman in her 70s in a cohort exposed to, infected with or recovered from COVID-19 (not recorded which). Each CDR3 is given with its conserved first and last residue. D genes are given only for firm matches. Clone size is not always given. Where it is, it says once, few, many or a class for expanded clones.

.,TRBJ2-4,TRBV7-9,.,CASSEGNIQYF,TGTGCCAGCAGCGAGGGAAACATTCAGTACTTC
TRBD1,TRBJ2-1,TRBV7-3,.,CASSSGTGDGEQFF,TGTGCCAGCAGCTCCGGGACAGGGGATGGTGAGCAGTTCTTC
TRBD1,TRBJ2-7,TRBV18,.,CASSPTGTGWYEQYF,TGTGCCAGCTCACCAACCGGGACAGGGTGGTACGAGCAGTACTTC
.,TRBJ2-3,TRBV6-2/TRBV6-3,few,CASSPRARERTQPQYF,TGTGCCAGCAGTCCGCGAGCGAGGGAGAGGACCCAGCCGCAGTATTTT
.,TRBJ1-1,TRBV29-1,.,CSVEAQGGWVNTEAFF,TGCAGCGTTGAAGCACAGGGCGGATGGGTTAATACTGAAGCTTTCTTT
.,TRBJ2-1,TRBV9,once,CASSVEGQFAYEQFF,TGTGCCAGCAGCGTAGAGGGGCAGTTCGCGTATGAGCAGTTCTTC
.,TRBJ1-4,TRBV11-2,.,CASSLRPWDEKLFF,TGTGCCAGCAGCTTGAGGCCGTGGGATGAAAAACTGTTTTTT
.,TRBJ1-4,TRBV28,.,CASSFGGTGGEKLFF,TGTGCCAGCAGTTTCGGAGGCACCGGAGGTGAAAAACTGTTTTTT
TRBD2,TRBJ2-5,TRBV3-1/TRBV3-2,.,CASSQSGLAGDPETQYF,TGTGCCAGCAGCCAGTCCGGGCTAGCGGGAGACCCAGAGACCCAGTACTTC
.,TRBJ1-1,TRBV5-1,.,CASSRGGSTEAFF,TGCGCCAGCAGCCGGGGAGGGTCAACTGAAGCTTTCTTT
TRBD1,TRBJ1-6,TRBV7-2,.,CASSWGQGSYNSPLHF,TGTGCCAGCAGCTGGGGACAGGGATCCTATAATTCACCCCTCCACTTT
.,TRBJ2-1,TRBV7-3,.,CASSLKDSSYNEQFF,TGTGCCAGCAGCTTAAAGGACAGCTCCTACAATGAGCAGTTCTTC
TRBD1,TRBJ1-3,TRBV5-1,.,CASSLAPRTGSSGNTIYF,TGCGCCAGCAGCTTGGCCCCGAGGACAGGGAGCTCTGGAAACACCATATATTTT
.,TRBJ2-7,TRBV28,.,CASSSSTSNPPEQYF,TGTGCCAGCAGTTCGTCGACTAGTAATCCCCCCGAGCAGTACTTC
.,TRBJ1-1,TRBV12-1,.,CASSPDRGFRGTEAFF,TGTGCCAGCAGCCCGGACAGGGGGTTTAGGGGCACTGAAGCTTTCTTT
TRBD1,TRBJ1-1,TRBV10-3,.,CAIREDRHTEAFF,TGTGCCATCAGGGAGGACAGGCACACTGAAGCTTTCTTT
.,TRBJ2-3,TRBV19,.,CASSIVSSSTDTQYF,TGTGCCAGTAGTATAGTATCCAGTAGCACAGATACGCAGTATTTT
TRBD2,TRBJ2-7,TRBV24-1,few,CATSDASGSSYEQYF,TGTGCCACCAGTGACGCTAGCGGGAGCTCCTACGAGCAGTACTTC
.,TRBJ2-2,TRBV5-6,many,CASSHRTGELFF,TGTGCCAGCAGCCACAGGACCGGGGAGCTGTTTTTT
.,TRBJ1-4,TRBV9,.,CASSVQGGREKLFF,TGTGCCAGCAGCGTACAAGGAGGGAGGGAAAAACTGTTTTTT
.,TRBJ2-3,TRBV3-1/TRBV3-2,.,CASSQGPRVTDTQYF,TGTGCCAGCAGCCAAGGTCCCAGGGTCACAGATACGCAGTATTTT
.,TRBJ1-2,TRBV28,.,CASRPPLNYGYTF,TGTGCCAGCAGGCCACCCCTAAACTATGGCTACACCTTC
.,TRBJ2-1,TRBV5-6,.,CASSSLGGEAQFF,TGTGCCAGCAGCTCACTTGGGGGCGAAGCGCAGTTCTTC
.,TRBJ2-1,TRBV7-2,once,CASSLTGLEYNEQFF,TGTGCCAGCAGCTTGACGGGACTTGAATACAATGAGCAGTTCTTC
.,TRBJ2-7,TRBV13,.,CASSPRPREEGPYEQYF,TGTGCCAGCAGCCCCCGACCCAGGGAGGAGGGCCCCTACGAGCAGTACTTC
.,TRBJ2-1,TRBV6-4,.,CASSPLAESNEQFF,TGTGCCAGCAGCCCACTAGCAGAGTCAAATGAGCAGTTCTTC
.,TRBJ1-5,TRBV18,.,CASSPPGVQPQHF,TGTGCCAGCTCACCACCGGGAGTGCAGCCCCAGCATTTT
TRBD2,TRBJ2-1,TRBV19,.,CASNPGLALNEQFF,TGTGCCAGTAACCCGGGACTAGCGTTAAATGAGCAGTTCTTC
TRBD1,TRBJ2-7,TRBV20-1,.,CSASPAPGTGASYEQYF,TGCAGTGCTAGTCCCGCTCCCGGGACAGGGGCTTCCTACGAGCAGTACTTC
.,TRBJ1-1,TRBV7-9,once,CASRPDYGTEAFF,TGTGCCAGCAGGCCGGACTACGGTACTGAAGCTTTCTTT
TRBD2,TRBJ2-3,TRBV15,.,CATSRVSGGRWADTQYF,TGTGCCACCAGCAGAGTTTCGGGAGGGCGGTGGGCAGATACGCAGTATTTT
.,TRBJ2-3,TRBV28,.,CASSQGGTDTQYF,TGTGCCAGCAGTCAAGGGGGCACAGATACGCAGTATTTT
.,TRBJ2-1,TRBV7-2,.,CASSLAMAGLGEQFF,TGTGCCAGCAGCTTAGCGATGGCGGGCCTCGGGGAGCAGTTCTTC
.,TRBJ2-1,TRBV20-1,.,CSASQPLGSSYNEQFF,TGCAGTGCTAGTCAACCCTTGGGGAGTTCCTACAATGAGCAGTTCTTC
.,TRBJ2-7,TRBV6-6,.,CASSTRSYEQYF,TGTGCCAGCAGTACCCGGTCCTACGAGCAGTACTTC
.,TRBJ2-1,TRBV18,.,CASSPSLGFIENEQFF,TGTGCCAGCTCACCATCCCTCGGGTTTATAGAGAATGAGCAGTTCTTC
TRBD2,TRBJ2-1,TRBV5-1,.,CASSLAGGGRKYKINNEQFF,TGCGCCAGCAGCTTGGCCGGCGGCGGGAGGAAATACAAAATCAACAATGAGCAGTTCTTC
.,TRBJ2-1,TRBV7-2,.,CASSLIGAAYEQFF,TGTGCCAGCAGCTTAATTGGGGCGGCTTATGAGCAGTTCTTC
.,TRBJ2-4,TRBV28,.,CASSNFRGKAKNIQYF,TGTGCCAGCAGTAACTTCAGGGGAAAAGCCAAAAACATTCAGTACTTC
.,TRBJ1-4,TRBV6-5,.,CASSLNPLGSDEKLFF,TGTGCCAGCAGTTTAAACCCCCTGGGTAGCGATGAAAAACTGTTTTTT
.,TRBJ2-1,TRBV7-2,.,CASSLWGTGVYNEQFF,TGTGCCAGCAGCTTATGGGGGACGGGAGTCTACAATGAGCAGTTCTTC
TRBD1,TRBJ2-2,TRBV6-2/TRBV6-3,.,CASSYRGQGETGELFF,TGTGCCAGCAGTTACCGGGGTCAGGGGGAAACCGGGGAGCTGTTTTTT
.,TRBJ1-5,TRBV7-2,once,CASSSFGQGPQHF,TGTGCCAGCAGCTCCTTCGGACAAGGGCCCCAGCATTTT
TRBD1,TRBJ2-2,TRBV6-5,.,CASRQGTVNTGELFF,TGTGCCAGCAGGCAAGGGACAGTGAACACCGGGGAGCTGTTTTTT
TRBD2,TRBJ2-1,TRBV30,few,CAWSRTSGRARQFF,TGTGCCTGGAGTCGGACTAGCGGGAGGGCCCGGCAGTTCTTC
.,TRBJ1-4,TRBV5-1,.,CASSISPGEKLFF,TGCGCCAGCAGCATCTCCCCAGGGGAAAAACTGTTTTTT
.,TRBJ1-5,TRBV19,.,CASSPRTVNQPQHF,TGTGCCAGTAGTCCCAGGACAGTTAATCAGCCCCAGCATTTT
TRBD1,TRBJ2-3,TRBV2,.,CASSLPTPALGQGYTDTQYF,TGTGCCAGCAGTCTCCCGACCCCTGCGTTGGGACAGGGATACACAGATACGCAGTATTTT